This T cell receptor (beta chain) was observed in a study of response to subunit inactivated influenza vaccine (dated by TCRdb to 2017 to 2018). Study-level background: The study used deep quantitative T cell receptor repertoire profiling to track responses to a trivalent subunit inactivated influenza vaccine. The investigation overall reported the following: It was suggested by the authors that each seasonal influenza vaccination may recruit only a limited number of new T cells.

Comment on this clonotype: What this receptor recognizes is not known. The input lacks base qualities; no much larger clone sits a single base away.

Library creation used RT-PCR. TCRdb names Illumina HiSeq 2500 as the instrument used. TCRdb reanalyzed the raw reads on its own, using fastp at Q25 for trimming and MiXCR for clone calling, and kept in-frame beta chains. Every distinct CDR3 protein forms one entry, paired with its most common genes and DNA. This sample lists some 600,000 distinct CDR3 sequences; 12% to 15% were detected once. The leading ten clones occupy 7.6% of the sample. The CDR3 covers 15 residues, taking in both the cysteine and the phenylalanine. Only CDR3 DNA remains: 45 bases, in frame from the first base. V is cut back by 4 bases and J by 5 bases, with 10 bases in the junction unmatched. CDR1 and CDR2, per the germline V gene, are SGHRS and YFSETQ.

The chain is assembled from TRBV5-1 and TRBJ2-5, with 8 bases matching TRBD1. The origin of this receptor is a man aged 50 to 59 who received an inactivated influenza vaccine. Donor details come from another sample of the same person, matched by shared clones. The sample in question was PBMCs from blood, obtained about 14 days before vaccination. The CDR3 region has the sequence CASSRGTGIVETQYF. The DNA sequence is TGCGCCAGCAGCCGCGGGACAGGAATCGTTGAGACCCAGTACTTC.